This T cell receptor (beta chain) appears in the sequencing data of a study of blood T cell repertoires in COVID-19. At the level of the study: The analysed material was cDNA or gDNA that came from T cells, B-cell-depleted T cells, or PBMCs.

Seattle cases were enrolled at active infection and followed longitudinally. Produced via immunoSEQ multiplex PCR; TCRdb's table is partial and in-frame only. There are about 270,000 clones in the sample; 86% occur only once, and about 5.4% lies in the top ten. Germline V gene sequence: CDR1 MNHNY, CDR2 SVGAGI (reference sequence). V lost 4 bases and J lost 0, with 9 bases in between. The CDR3 has 15 residues. The sequencing sample was made of peripheral blood. The receptor comes from an elderly woman with COVID-19, enrolled during active disease. The chain is built from TRBV6-6 and TRBJ2-2; D is unresolved. CDR3 region: CASSSASANTGELFF. In DNA, the CDR3 is TGTGCCAGCAGTTCCGCCTCAGCGAACACCGGGGAGCTGTTTTTT.